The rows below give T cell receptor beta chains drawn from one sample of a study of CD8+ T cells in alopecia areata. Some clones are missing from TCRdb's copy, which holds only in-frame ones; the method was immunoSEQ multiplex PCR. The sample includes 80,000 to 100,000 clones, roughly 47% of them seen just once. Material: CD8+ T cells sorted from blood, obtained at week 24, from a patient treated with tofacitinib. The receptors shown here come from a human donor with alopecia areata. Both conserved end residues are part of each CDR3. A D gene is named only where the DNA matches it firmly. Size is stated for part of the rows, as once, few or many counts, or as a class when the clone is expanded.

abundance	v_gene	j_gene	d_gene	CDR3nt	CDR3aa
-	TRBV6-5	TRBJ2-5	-	TGTGCCAGCAGTTACGGGGCTAGCGAGGGGGAGACCCAGTACTTC	CASSYGASEGETQYF
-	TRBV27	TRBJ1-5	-	TGTGCCAGCAGTTTACGGGGGGGCAATCAGCCCCAGCATTTT	CASSLRGGNQPQHF
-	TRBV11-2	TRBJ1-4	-	TGTGCCAGCAACGCAAAGGGGTCTAATGAAAAACTGTTTTTT	CASNAKGSNEKLFF
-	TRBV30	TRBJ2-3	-	TGTGCCTGGAGGTCGCAGGTGGGCACAGATACGCAGTATTTT	CAWRSQVGTDTQYF
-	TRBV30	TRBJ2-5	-	TGTGCCTGGAGTGTATACGGCCGAGAGACCCAGTACTTC	CAWSVYGRETQYF
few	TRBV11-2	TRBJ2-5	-	TGTGCCAGCAGCTTAGGGTCGGCCTTGGAAGAGACCCAGTACTTC	CASSLGSALEETQYF
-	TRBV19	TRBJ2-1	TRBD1	TGTGCCAGTAGTGTACAGGGGAATGAGCAGTTCTTC	CASSVQGNEQFF
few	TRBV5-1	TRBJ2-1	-	TGCGCCAGCAGCTTAGTCTACCCAACCTACAATGAGCAGTTCTTC	CASSLVYPTYNEQFF
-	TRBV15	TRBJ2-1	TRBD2	TGTGCCACCAGCAGATACCTTAGCGGGAGGGCCGTCTTCAATGAGCAGTTCTTC	CATSRYLSGRAVFNEQFF
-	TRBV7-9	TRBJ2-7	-	TGTGCCAGCAGCTTACCAGGGAACGAGCAGTACTTC	CASSLPGNEQYF
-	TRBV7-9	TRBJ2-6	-	TGTGCCAGCAGCCCCTCCCTTGCTCCCTCTGGGGCCAACGTCCTGACTTTC	CASSPSLAPSGANVLTF
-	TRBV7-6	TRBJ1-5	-	TGTGCCAGCAGCTCCCACCTCAGGGAGACGGGCAATCAGCCCCAGCATTTT	CASSSHLRETGNQPQHF
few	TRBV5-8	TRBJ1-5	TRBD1	TGTGCCAGCAGCTTGGATGACAGGGAGGCTCAGCCCCAGCATTTT	CASSLDDREAQPQHF
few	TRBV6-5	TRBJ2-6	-	TGTGCCAGCAGTTCCCCGCGGGCCAACGTCCTGACTTTC	CASSSPRANVLTF
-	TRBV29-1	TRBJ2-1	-	TGCAGCGTTTCCGGGACTTACGTCCATGAGCAGTTCTTC	CSVSGTYVHEQFF
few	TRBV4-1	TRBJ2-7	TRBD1	TGCGCCAGCAGCGCCGCCGGGACAGCCGCCTACGAGCAGTACTTC	CASSAAGTAAYEQYF
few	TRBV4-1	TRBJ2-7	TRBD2	TGCGCCAGCAGCCAGGGGACTAGCGGGAGGTCCTACGAGCAGTACTTC	CASSQGTSGRSYEQYF
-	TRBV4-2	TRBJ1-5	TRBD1	TGTGCCAGCAGCCCGGACAGGGACCAGCCCCAGCATTTT	CASSPDRDQPQHF
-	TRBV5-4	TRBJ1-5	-	TGTGCCAGCAGCGAAACAGGCGTCCCACAGCCCCAGCATTTT	CASSETGVPQPQHF
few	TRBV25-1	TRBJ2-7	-	TGTGCCAGCAATCCCAGCTCCTACGAGCAGTACTTC	CASNPSSYEQYF
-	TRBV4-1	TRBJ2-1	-	TGCGCCAGCAGCCAAGAAGGGAGACTGCAGTTCTTC	CASSQEGRLQFF
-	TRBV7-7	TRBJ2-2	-	TGTGCCAGCAGCTCTTTACGACTAGATGGCGGGGAGCTGTTTTTT	CASSSLRLDGGELFF
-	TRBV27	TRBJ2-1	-	TGTGCCAGCAGGGGCAATGAGCAGTTCTTC	CASRGNEQFF
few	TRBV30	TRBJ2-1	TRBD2	TGTGCCTGGGCTCCGGGACTAGCGGCATACAATGAGCAGTTCTTC	CAWAPGLAAYNEQFF
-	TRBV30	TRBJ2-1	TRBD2	TGTGCCTGGATAGCGGGTAGGGGTTACAATGAGCAGTTCTTC	CAWIAGRGYNEQFF
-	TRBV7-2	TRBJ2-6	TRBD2	TGTGCCAGCAGCTTAGGGGGGGGACCCTCGTATGGGGCCAACGTCCTGACTTTC	CASSLGGGPSYGANVLTF
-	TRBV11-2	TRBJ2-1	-	TGTGCCAGCAGCTTAGGAACAGGGTCGACCTACAATGAGCAGTTCTTC	CASSLGTGSTYNEQFF